The 13 T cell receptor beta chains listed next were all sequenced from one sample in a study of cytomegalovirus exposure and HLA in healthy donors (dated by TCRdb to 2016 to 2017). Libraries came from the immunoSEQ multiplex PCR assay. Imported from immuneACCESS, the table was reduced by TCRdb to in-frame sequences with V and J called. These copies leave out some clones; in studies compared against another copy, an unresolved V gene accounts for under half, and the cause of the remainder is not known. Here the sample has 90,000 to 150,000 clones; more than 70% occur a single time. The ten largest clones take up roughly 5% of the sample. The sequenced material came from PBMCs. The receptors originated from a man younger than 35 in good health and CMV-seronegative.

The CDR3 nucleotides read TGTGCCAGCAGCAAAATTGGAACAGCCTTTCCCTACGAGCAGTACTTC. Its translation: CASSKIGTAFPYEQYF. The V and J genes are TRBV11-2 and TRBJ2-7; D remains unclear. The germline gives CDR1 SGHAT, CDR2 FQNNGV. With 5 bases removed from V and 2 bases from J, the gap between germline ends came to 19 bases. CDR3 size: 16 residues.

This sequence joins TRBV5-1 and TRBJ1-2; D may be TRBD1 (5 bases). The length of the CDR3 is 13 residues. The V end lost 4 bases, the J end lost 3 bases, and 10 bases lay between the germline ends. CDR1 is SGHRS, CDR2 YFSETQ, per germline. The CDR3 DNA follows: TGCGCCAGCAGCCGGGGGAGGGACTATGGCTACACCTTC. Translation gives CASSRGRDYGYTF.

V gene TRBV5-1 combines with J gene TRBJ1-2; 8 positions match TRBD1. CDR3 length: 14 amino acids. V lost 4 bases to trimming and J lost 5 bases; unmatched junction nucleotides: 7. Germline V lookup: CDR1 SGHRS, CDR2 YFSETQ. The CDR3 region is CASSPGTGGYGYTF. The DNA of the CDR3 is TGCGCCAGCAGCCCGGGGACAGGAGGGTATGGCTACACCTTC.

The chain couples TRBV18 to TRBJ1-4, with unresolved D. The V and J ends lost 6 bases and 5 bases respectively, with 13 bases between them. This CDR3 spans 14 amino acids. From germline, CDR1 is KGHSH and CDR2 LQKENI. DNA for the CDR3: TGTGCCAGCTCCCTCACGCACTCCAATGAAAAACTGTTTTTT. This translates into CASSLTHSNEKLFF. Full variable domain (missing parts from reference TRBV18 and TRBJ1-4): NAGVMQNPRHLVRRRGQEARLRCSPMKGHSHVYWYRQLPEEGLKFMVYLQKENIIDESGMPKERFSAEFPKEGPSILRIQQVVRGDSAAYFCASSLTHSNEKLFFGSGTQLSVL.

To note about this clone: The sample holds other DNA sequences that translate to the same CDR3. This chain uses TRBV2 with TRBJ2-2, with 8 nucleotides matching TRBD2. The CDR3 has 15 amino acids. Germline V gene lookup returns CDR1 SNHLY and CDR2 FYNNEI. J was trimmed by 4 bases and V by 2 bases; bases with no gene match: 3. CDR3: CASSESGGSTGELFF. Written as DNA, the CDR3 is TGTGCCAGCAGTGAAAGCGGGGGTAGCACCGGGGAGCTGTTTTTT. Full variable domain (outside the CDR3, taken from reference TRBV2 and TRBJ2-2): EPEVTQTPSHQVTQMGQEVILRCVPISNHLYFYWYRQILGQKVEFLVSFYNNEISEKSEIFDDQFSVERPDGSNFTLKIRSTKLEDSAMYFCASSESGGSTGELFFGEGSRLTVL.

The CDR3 here is CASSPLYPGAKNIQYF. In DNA form, the CDR3 reads TGCGCCAGCAGCCCACTATACCCTGGGGCCAAAAACATTCAGTACTTC. The chain uses TRBV4-1 and TRBJ2-4; D gene unclear. The CDR3 contains 16 residues. V was clipped by 4 bases and J by 1 base, with 14 bases between them. The germline V gene encodes CDR1 MGHRA and CDR2 YSYEKL.

This clone was recorded only once. The rearrangement uses TRBV5-6 and TRBJ1-3; TRBD1 is a possible D gene (6 bases). The CDR3 covers 16 residues. CDR1 and CDR2 from the germline V gene are SGHDT and YYEEEE. Trimming removed 4 bases at V and 0 bases at J, with 14 bases between. The CDR3 protein is CASSRGHESSGNTIYF. CDR3 coding DNA: TGTGCCAGCAGCAGGGGACACGAGAGCTCTGGAAACACCATATATTTT.

The chain uses TRBV6-1 and TRBJ2-7, with 7 bases lining up with TRBD2. Germline trimming cut 6 bases from V and 0 bases from J; bases unmatched to any gene: 5. The CDR3 sequence is 14 residues long. Germline V lookup: CDR1 MNHNS, CDR2 SASEGT. The CDR3 nucleotides read TGTGCCAGCAGGAAAGGCGGGAGCTCCTACGAGCAGTACTTC. It translates to CASRKGGSSYEQYF.

This rearrangement joins TRBV7-2 to TRBJ1-2; 7 nucleotides match TRBD1. Germline trimming cut 5 bases from V and 1 base from J; bases unmatched to any gene: 7. This CDR3 comprises 15 residues. Germline V gene data show CDR1 as SGHTA and CDR2 as FQGNSA. The CDR3 protein is CASSPPGTVNYGYTF. The CDR3 DNA is TGTGCCAGCAGCCCCCCCGGGACAGTTAACTATGGCTACACCTTC.

The CDR3 DNA sequence: TGCAGCGCCGGACAGGGAGCTGGAAACACCATATATTTT. Protein sequence: CSAGQGAGNTIYF. V usage is TRBV29-1 and J usage is TRBJ1-3; 8 positions agree with TRBD1. The length of the CDR3 is 13 residues. V shed 7 bases, J shed 2 bases, and the junction held 4 bases outside the gene matches. The germline gives CDR1 SQVTM, CDR2 ANQGSEA.

The rearrangement joins TRBV29-1 to TRBJ1-1; a weak D match, TRBD1 (6 bases). V lost 5 bases to trimming and J lost 4 bases, with 8 bases between them. CDR3 size: 11 residues. Germline V CDR1 and CDR2: SQVTM, ANQGSEA. CDR3 residues: CSVSGATEAFF. The CDR3 nucleotides read TGCAGCGTTTCAGGGGCCACTGAAGCTTTCTTT.

The rearrangement joins TRBV30 to TRBJ2-1; TRBD2 matches 14 bases. The CDR3 is 16 amino acids. With V trimmed by 0 bases and J by 9 bases, 7 bases remained unmatched. Germline CDR1 GTSNPN, CDR2 SVGIG (reference sequence). CDR3 in amino acids: CAWSVSEGLAGVEQFF. CDR3 nucleotide sequence: TGTGCCTGGAGTGTCTCGGAGGGACTAGCGGGAGTTGAGCAGTTCTTC.

This clone has a handful of counts. The genes are TRBV25-1 and TRBJ1-6; 8 bases match TRBD1. CDR1 MGHDK and CDR2 SYGVNS come from the germline V gene. The CDR3 runs to 15 residues. J gave up 11 bases and V 5 bases, and 11 bases lay outside the gene matches. The CDR3 loop reads CASSPSQGARAPLHF. The CDR3 nucleotides are TGTGCCAGCAGTCCATCCCAGGGGGCACGGGCACCCCTCCACTTT. Looking up the rest from reference TRBV25-1 and TRBJ1-6 gives the full variable domain: EADIYQTPRYLVIGTGKKITLECSQTMGHDKMYWYQQDPGMELHLIHYSYGVNSTEKGDLSSESTVSRIRTEHFPLTLESARPSHTSQYLCASSPSQGARAPLHFGNGTRLTVT.